This T cell receptor beta chain was captured by sequencing in a study of blood T cell repertoires in COVID-19 (dated by TCRdb to about 2020). At the level of the whole study: Samples covering the acute and convalescent phases of COVID-19 were provided by collaborators in the United States, Italy and Spain. The prospective study material was composed of cDNA or gDNA derived from T cells, B-cell-depleted T cells, or PBMCs. Deeply sampled blood TCRbeta repertoires from subjects exposed to, actively infected with, or recovered from COVID-19 were included in the dataset. The repertoires were released in a freely available public database meant as a resource for research on the immune response to SARS-CoV-2. Samples were obtained from the ongoing ImmuneRACE study (first 160 participants) and from about 1,300 subjects provided by 6 global collaborators. Sample metadata almost always included a de-identified subject ID, COVID-19 status, age in years and sex. Where HLA class I and class II types were available, the types were taken from metadata supplied by the sample provider, not from assay-based typing. The full study reports these points: The quantity of clinical and demographic metadata differed by source and by participant and was supplied without curation.

Participants in the prospective study were aged about 18 to 90 years, lived in 20 to 25 United States geographic areas, and enrolled through a virtual design. In the prospective study, participants were assigned to cohorts based on the clinical history participants reported in a screening survey and a study questionnaire. Recovered participants in ImmuneRACE Cohort 3 were defined as having two consecutive negative NP/OP PCR tests, clearance from a healthcare professional, or resolution of symptoms. Mobile phlebotomists in the prospective study collected whole blood, serum and a nasopharyngeal or oropharyngeal swab from every participant. Prospective study participants could optionally give additional blood draws and questionnaires over an approximately two-month period. Before DNA extraction, blood samples from the prospective study were shipped at room temperature or frozen. From a lookup of the germline V gene, CDR1 and CDR2 are ENHRY and SYGVKD. Trimming takes 11 bases from V and 8 bases from J, and the germline ends sit 25 bases apart. CDR3 length: 15 amino acids, cysteine to phenylalanine. The CDR3 DNA has 45 bases and is translated from base 1.

The immunoSEQ Assay, a bias-controlled multiplex PCR, was used to amplify TCRbeta CDR3 regions from genomic DNA. As for the original processing: The number of nucleated cells in each sample was estimated by amplification of reference gene primers within the assay. To quantify the absolute abundance of each unique TCRbeta CDR3 rearrangement, sequence reads were collapsed and filtered. For each sample, productive Simpson clonality was calculated as the square root of Simpson's diversity index across productive rearrangements. TCRdb holds this immuneACCESS table with in-frame rearrangements only. Some clones are missing; in checked studies, unresolved V genes explain under half, and the rest has no known cause. That table furnishes V, J and clone size, whereas the DNA furnished D and trimming. This sample is represented by approximately 150,000 clones; 84% of them were singletons. Of the sample, roughly 8.6% falls within the top ten clones.

With regard to this clone: Its antigen has not been determined. Per-nucleotide qualities are absent, and no much larger clonotype sits a single base away.

The specimen sequenced was PBMCs or T cells enriched from blood (not recorded which). The TCR comes from a woman aged 45 to 65 who had recovered from COVID-19. The rearranged segments are TRBV10-3 and TRBJ2-1; TRBD2 could be the D gene, as 5 bases match. The sequenced DNA is TGTGCCCCCCGGTTGGAGAGGGCCGGTGGCGATGAGCAGTTCTTC. This gives the protein CAPRLERAGGDEQFF.